This T cell receptor beta chain was identified during a study of T cell responses to AZD1222 COVID-19 vaccine. Whole-study findings and limits: Two AZD1222 doses significantly raised spike-specific TCR breadth and depth over controls.

The analysis combined second doses at about 4 or about 12 weeks. Data came from immunoSEQ multiplex PCR; TCRdb stores just in-frame clones and leaves some out. The data hold roughly 140,000 clones, with 88% observed a single time. Regarding this clone: As yet, its antigen is unknown.

In germline, CDR1 is SGHAT, CDR2 FQNNGV. The CDR3 covers 17 residues. J lost 3 bases, V lost 0 bases, and 10 bases had no gene match. The chain joins TRBV11-2 to TRBJ2-7; 8 nucleotides align to TRBD1. The receptor was derived from an adult who received the AZD1222 COVID-19 vaccine. This material consisted of peripheral blood, taken 28 days after the second AZD1222 dose. CDR3 region: CASSLDRTGIPIYEQYF. The DNA of the CDR3 is TGTGCCAGCAGCTTAGACCGGACAGGGATTCCCATCTACGAGCAGTACTTC.